A single T cell receptor (beta chain) is shown here with its context. V shed 6 bases and J shed 5 bases, with 16 bases lying between them. CDR1 is SNHLY and CDR2 is FYNNEI in the germline V gene. The CDR3 is 14 residues long. In the source study's methods: By means of reference gene primer amplification, nucleated cell counts were estimated. Sequencing used immunoSEQ multiplex PCR; TCRdb keeps in-frame clones, though not all of them. Clone size and the V and J calls come from that table; the DNA yielded D and trimming. The repertoire consists of about 160,000 clones, with 85% to 95% occurring once and the leading ten covering over 3.5%. This sample was included in a study of blood T cell repertoires in COVID-19. In the study overall: COVID-19 samples collected from the United States, Italy and Spain covered acute and convalescent phases. Nucleic acid was either cDNA or gDNA, and it came from T cells, B-cell-depleted T cells, or PBMCs.

Material for sequencing was peripheral blood. This sequence originates from a woman aged 50 to 65 with acute or convalescent COVID-19. The rearrangement joins TRBV2 to TRBJ2-5, with a possible D match to TRBD1 (6 bases). DNA for the CDR3: TGTGCCAGCAGCATGTCAGGGGTGGGGGAGACCCAGTACTTC. Encoded protein: CASSMSGVGETQYF. Full variable domain (remainder filled in from reference TRBV2 and TRBJ2-5): EPEVTQTPSHQVTQMGQEVILRCVPISNHLYFYWYRQILGQKVEFLVSFYNNEISEKSEIFDDQFSVERPDGSNFTLKIRSTKLEDSAMYFCASSMSGVGETQYFGPGTRLLVL.